This T cell receptor (beta chain) was observed in a study of T cell repertoires in cytomegalovirus infection. On the study more broadly: HLA-B-restricted CMV epitopes that are well studied were used alongside recently identified HLA-C-restricted ones. Based on public TCR beta signatures, there were indications of CMV infection and of a matching HLA type. Study conclusions and caveats: Based on cumulative public TCR beta family frequency, carriers of CMV plus the relevant HLA were identified. What dominated the ex vivo response were HLA-C-restricted CMV-specific TCR beta clonotypes.

As to this clonotype: Its antigen is currently unknown.

V dropped 4 bases and J dropped 2 bases, with 11 bases sitting between them. The CDR3 sequence is 14 residues long. Germline lookup yields CDR1 MNHEY and CDR2 SMNVEV (reference sequence). Each CDR3 protein is one row after TCRdb ran MiXCR on the reads. There are roughly 340,000 distinct CDR3 sequences in the sample; about 29% occur only once, and around 19% lies in the top ten. V is TRBV27 and J is TRBJ2-5; D may be TRBD1 (6 bases). Sequences were derived from cultured PBMCs, sampled from culture after CMV antigen stimulation. The clonotype comes from a human donor in good health (CMV status not recorded). Some clones in this sample may be carry-over from other donors' samples. This CDR3 reads CASSSRQVQETQYF. The DNA of the CDR3 is TGTGCCAGCAGTTCCCGACAGGTACAAGAGACCCAGTACTTC.